This T cell receptor (beta chain) was recorded in a study of cytomegalovirus exposure and HLA in healthy donors (dated by TCRdb to 2015 to 2018). Background on the whole study: According to an earlier analysis of a few hundred of the donors, about 179 million T cells yielded 120 million or so unique TCR beta sequences and about 300 Gb of sequence data. An early release that covered about 600 HLA-typed donors contained approximately 300 gigabases of sequencing data and 65 million to 100 million unique TCR sequences. The genetic ancestry cluster associated with self-reported Caucasian donors included roughly four fifths of the 300 to 450 genotyped donors. The study was designed to test whether signatures of past pathogen exposure could be identified by cataloging public T cell receptors. Using immunosequencing, the study profiled T cell repertoires from fewer than 700 subjects and related those repertoires to cytomegalovirus serostatus. A separate validation cohort of about 110 different subjects was used in addition to the approximately 640-subject first cohort. To predict cytomegalovirus infection status, the study brought together high-throughput TCR immunosequencing, statistical association of individual TCRs with disease status, and machine learning. In a later analysis, previously published TCR beta repertoires from some 640 donors were re-analyzed and high-resolution HLA genotyping was added so that TCR occurrence patterns could be studied. In the later analysis, no new phenotypic data were used to find candidate immune exposures; instead, reliance was placed on TCR beta sequences and their occurrence across donors. In an earlier analysis of several hundred of the donors, high-throughput TCR beta sequencing was used to judge whether each TCR beta V gene segment behaved as functional or pseudogenic. Donor age, sex, ethnicity and CMV serostatus were compiled alongside the repertoire data. Genome-wide SNP genotypes for about 55% of the 666 donors were used in a later genetic analysis, which treated that subset as a discovery cohort. All discovery cohort repertoires had been generated using a single sequencing platform. Class I and class II HLA loci were covered by the typing at four-digit resolution. Typing coverage differed by locus: A, B, C, DRB1 and DQB1 were typed in roughly 629-630 donors, DQA1 in 500 to 550, DPA1 in 606, and DPB1 in just under 490. Roughly 5 DR-DQ haplotypes were handled as single units for association and clustering, since linkage in the cohort was strong. On average, around 230,000 unique TCR beta nucleotide sequences were sequenced per donor among some 420 genotyped donors of the cohort, with about 19% of those sequences being non-productive.

A word on this clone: This receptor's antigen is unknown. No base-level quality is on record; no much larger clone is a single base apart.

The paper's findings and limits, for the study overall: A later analysis reported that several top co-occurrence clusters appeared linked to parvovirus B19, influenza, CMV and Epstein-Barr virus. Compared with the approximately 670-donor mean, donors in an Asian-associated ancestry cluster had fewer N-insertions in productive TCRs, according to a later genetic analysis. A later analysis found that TCR association rates varied across HLA loci, with DRB1 alleles showing the most associated TCRs and HLA-C alleles the fewest. The classifier was reported to diagnose cytomegalovirus status with high specificity and sensitivity in both the original cohort and the validation cohort. An earlier analysis of 587 of the donors showed that most TCR beta V segments appeared in productive rearrangements either about 90% or about 30% of the time, which broadly matched IMGT annotations. Specific HLA alleles were associated with around 18,000 TCR beta sequences at a false discovery rate of 0.05 in a later analysis. Linkage disequilibrium might explain the correlated functional status among segregating V segments, but an unknown experimental factor could not be excluded. HLA typing was unavailable for some donors at each locus, so association tests used only the typed subset. Most TCR sequences were seen in very few donors, while some public TCRs were found in many individuals. When HLA alleles, especially DR and DQ, strongly co-occurred, attributing TCR associations to individual alleles was difficult. Only TCR beta chains were sequenced in this cohort, and the absence of alpha or paired-chain data limited detectable features. For the cohort, immune exposure information was limited to CMV serostatus. Because counts were too low, seventeen rarely observed V segments, including chromosome 9 orphons, were excluded from the earlier analysis of 587 of the donors. The presence/absence analyses assumed that sequencing depth was roughly uniform across donors, and that assumption may not be true. A later genetic analysis associated a missense DCLRE1C variant with V-gene and J-gene trimming of TCR beta chains, and an independent cohort replicated the association. The study listed approximately 160 TCR beta chains as associated with cytomegalovirus. A cluster of highly shared sequence variants was judged likely to be a technical artifact of the sequencing pipeline. In a later analysis, most CMV-associated TCR beta chains were found to appear HLA-restricted, with HLA associations seemingly driven largely by CMV exposure. A few of the identified cytomegalovirus-associated TCR beta chains were confirmed in vitro to be specific for cytomegalovirus antigens. A further reported finding was that TCR beta sequences accurately predicted the HLA-A and HLA-B alleles for most subjects in the first cohort. Compared with equally common non-associated chains, HLA-associated TCR beta chains in a later analysis were more clonally expanded and had lower generation probabilities. The authors suggested that the approach could potentially be generalized to other disease states and immunological phenotypes.

The cohort comprised fewer than 700 healthy bone marrow donors. At the time of sampling, all cohort members were nominally healthy, though unrecorded immune exposures were likely present. The donor tested CMV seropositive, placing the donor among the approximately 290 seropositive members of the cohort. Each donor provided a peripheral blood sample, and peripheral blood mononuclear cells were used for TCR beta sequencing. Genomic DNA was extracted from the blood cell samples with the Qiagen DNeasy Blood Extraction Kit. The library was obtained by the immunoSEQ multiplex PCR assay. For the multiplex PCR, a mixture combining 60 forward primers for TCR Vbeta segments and 13 reverse primers for TCR Jbeta segments was used. The CDR3 region of rearranged TCR beta genes was amplified from genomic DNA with a multiplex PCR assay. The amplified TCR beta libraries were sequenced on the Illumina HiSeq System as 87-base-pair reads. Turning to the authors' computational methods: A later analysis counted some 74 million unique TCR beta chains across the 670 or so repertoires, and approximately 11 million of these chains were shared by at least two donors. Raw reads were error-corrected and collapsed into unique sequences with a nearest-neighbor algorithm that merged closely related sequences to remove PCR and sequencing errors. V, D and J gene segments were assigned by aligning CDR3 sequences to IMGT reference sequences. Each retained sequence needed at least a six-nucleotide match to both a V gene segment and a J gene segment. A rearrangement was called productive if the CDR3 had no stop codons and remained in frame with V and J, and every other rearrangement was called non-productive. Following IMGT convention, CDR3 was defined as the stretch from the second conserved V-encoded cysteine up to the conserved J-encoded phenylalanine. The earlier analysis of roughly 590 of the donors excluded any sequence lacking an unambiguous match to a single V gene segment. In an earlier analysis of 450 to 700 of the donors, V segments were called functional above 56.7% productive rearrangements and were called segregating when the between-donor standard deviation exceeded 5%. A statistical classification framework was developed to diagnose cytomegalovirus status using the catalog of TCR beta chain sequences. A later analysis assigned V and J genes by comparing TCR nucleotide sequences with IMGT/GENE-DB human TR gene sequences. The TCRdist pipeline was used in a later analysis to assign CDR3 sequences and most-parsimonious VDJ recombination scenarios. In a later analysis, each TCR beta chain was defined by its CDR3 amino acid sequence together with its V-gene family, and reads without a unique V-gene family were excluded. To address suspected cross-contamination and a sequencing artifact, a later analysis removed 450 to 700 highly shared, low-generation-probability nucleotide sequences. In a later analysis, a clonal expansion index for each public chain was calculated from normalized within-repertoire ranks of inferred template counts. Generation probabilities in a later analysis came from a VDJ recombination model fitted to out-of-frame rearrangements, and those results were checked against IGoR. A later analysis scored TCR-TCR, TCR-HLA and TCR-CMV co-occurrence with hypergeometric tests, applying a repertoire-size bias correction to TCR pairs. In a later analysis, false discovery rates were estimated by permuting HLA or CMV assignments 20 times. In a later analysis, co-occurring TCRs were grouped using DBSCAN, with TCRdist sequence similarity added in when clustering inside HLA-allele-positive subsets. Repertoires with fewer than 30,000 or more than 120,000 public chains, plus five repertoires with anomalous nucleotide sharing, were excluded from co-occurrence clustering. TCRdb carries this immuneACCESS record with in-frame sequences only. Its versions omit some clonotypes, under half of them owing to an unresolved V gene in the studies checked, with the rest unexplained. D and trimming come from the DNA, and the V and J calls and clone size come from that table. This sample has about 160,000 clones in its table, and about 81% of those were observed once. Approximately 1.6% of the sample belongs to the ten largest clones.

The origin of this receptor is a girl between 10 and 17 years old in good health and CMV-seropositive. Material: PBMCs.

The CDR3 amino acid sequence is: CASSASGITEAFF. In nucleotides, the sequence is TGTGCCAGCAGCGCATCAGGGATCACTGAAGCTTTCTTT. Here the chain combines TRBV7-3 and TRBJ1-1; the D gene is perhaps TRBD1, on 5 matching bases. Taken from the germline V gene, the CDR1 and CDR2 loops are SGHTA and FQGTGA. The CDR3, cysteine through phenylalanine, is 13 amino acids long. The kept DNA is CDR3 alone, 39 bases in frame from the first base. Between the V and J ends, shortened by 5 bases and 4 bases respectively, the junction contains 11 bases.